The 4 T cell receptor beta chains in this list originate from one sample, sequenced in a study of blood T cell repertoires in COVID-19. Profiling relied on immunoSEQ multiplex PCR, and the TCRdb table lists in-frame clones only, not all of them. Of a few hundred thousand clones listed, 75% to 90% are singletons. Sequencing was performed on PBMCs or T cells enriched from blood (not recorded which). The receptors stem from a man aged 30 to 45 who had recovered from COVID-19.

The rearrangement uses TRBV5-1 and TRBJ1-2; 10 bases are shared with TRBD1. Germline V CDR1 and CDR2: SGHRS, YFSETQ. The CDR3 extends over 17 amino acids. Germline trimming cut 4 bases from V and 0 bases from J; bases unmatched to any gene: 9. CDR3 residues: CASSQGQGSHPNYGYTF. For the CDR3, the DNA is TGCGCCAGCAGCCAGGGACAGGGGTCCCATCCTAACTATGGCTACACCTTC.

This clone turned up a few times. The chain combines TRBV5-5 with TRBJ1-2; D remains unclear. Germline V CDR1 and CDR2: SGHKS, YYEKEE (reference sequence). Trimming took off 4 bases at V and 2 bases at J, with 9 bases between the two ends. The CDR3 has 13 amino acids. The CDR3 DNA reads as TGTGCCAGCAGCGGCGGCGCCAACTATGGCTACACCTTC. Its translation is CASSGGANYGYTF.

The chain joins TRBV27 to TRBJ1-3, with no clear D. Trimming took off 5 bases at V and 3 bases at J, with 11 bases between the two ends. This CDR3 comprises 14 residues. The germline CDR1 and CDR2 sequences are MNHEY and SMNVEV (reference sequence). The CDR3 loop reads CASSPTPRGNTIYF. The CDR3 DNA reads TGTGCCAGCAGTCCCACTCCACGTGGAAACACCATATATTTT.

The rearrangement uses TRBV20-1 and TRBJ2-7; D ambiguous. The CDR3 length is 11 residues. CDR1 DFQATT and CDR2 SNEGSKA come from the germline V gene (reference sequence). V lost 6 bases and J lost 5, with 11 bases in between. The DNA for the CDR3 is TGCAGTGCCACGACATATGACGAGCAGTACTTC. Protein sequence: CSATTYDEQYF.